A selection of T cell receptor beta chains follows, all from one sample in a study of neoadjuvant anti-PD-1 for oral cavity cancer. Sequencing was performed with immunoSEQ multiplex PCR; in TCRdb, only in-frame clones are kept and a portion is missing. This table holds 70,000 to 95,000 clones, less than 85% found once. The input for sequencing was PBMCs, taken before nivolumab (anti-PD-1) treatment. Receptors originate from a person aged 35-79 years with oral cavity squamous cell carcinoma. CDR3s include the opening cysteine and the closing phenylalanine or tryptophan. Fields, in order: J gene, clone size, V gene, D gene, CDR3 DNA, CDR3 protein. A D gene is named only where the DNA matches it firmly. Size values are once, few and many counts, or a class for expanded clones, and some rows have none.

j_call: TRBJ2-1; clone_size: -; v_call: TRBV6-5; d_call: TRBD1; cdr3_nt: TGTGCCAGCAGCCCCGGGACAGGGGGTTACAATGAGCAGTTCTTC; cdr3_aa: CASSPGTGGYNEQFF
j_call: TRBJ2-1; clone_size: -; v_call: TRBV11-2; d_call: -; cdr3_nt: TGTGCCAGCAGCTTAGGTACGGGAGCGCAGTTCTTC; cdr3_aa: CASSLGTGAQFF
j_call: TRBJ2-7; clone_size: -; v_call: TRBV5-4; d_call: -; cdr3_nt: TGTGCCAGCAGCAGGGACCCCGGCGGGTACGAGCAGTACTTC; cdr3_aa: CASSRDPGGYEQYF
j_call: TRBJ2-3; clone_size: -; v_call: TRBV28; d_call: -; cdr3_nt: TGTGCCAGTTCCTCGGCTAGCCCGCAACGCACAGATACGCAGTATTTT; cdr3_aa: CASSSASPQRTDTQYF
j_call: TRBJ1-5; clone_size: -; v_call: TRBV6-6; d_call: -; cdr3_nt: TGTGCCAGCAGCTACCCCGGGGTGGGGGATAATCAGCCCCAGCATTTT; cdr3_aa: CASSYPGVGDNQPQHF
j_call: TRBJ1-5; clone_size: -; v_call: TRBV19; d_call: -; cdr3_nt: TGTGCCAGTAAAAGGACGATTACTGGACAGCCCCAGCATTTT; cdr3_aa: CASKRTITGQPQHF
j_call: TRBJ2-1; clone_size: few; v_call: TRBV11-2; d_call: TRBD2; cdr3_nt: TGTGCCAGTAGCGATCAGGGACTAGCGGCCTACAATGAGCAGTTCTTC; cdr3_aa: CASSDQGLAAYNEQFF
j_call: TRBJ2-1; clone_size: -; v_call: TRBV2; d_call: TRBD2; cdr3_nt: TGTGCCAGCAAGGAAAGAATAGCGGGAGGGGGCAATGAGCAGTTCTTC; cdr3_aa: CASKERIAGGGNEQFF
j_call: TRBJ2-7; clone_size: once; v_call: TRBV5-1; d_call: -; cdr3_nt: TGCGCCAGCAGCTTAAACCCAGGGTTGGGCTACGAGCAGTACTTC; cdr3_aa: CASSLNPGLGYEQYF
j_call: TRBJ1-4; clone_size: -; v_call: TRBV2; d_call: -; cdr3_nt: TGTGCCAGCAGTGAATGGGACTGGAGTGAAAAACTGTTTTTT; cdr3_aa: CASSEWDWSEKLFF
j_call: TRBJ2-7; clone_size: -; v_call: TRBV7-2; d_call: -; cdr3_nt: TGTGCCAGCAATCATGGGGGACCGAGCGAGCAGTACTTC; cdr3_aa: CASNHGGPSEQYF
j_call: TRBJ2-3; clone_size: -; v_call: TRBV30; d_call: TRBD1; cdr3_nt: TGTGCCTGCCCGGGACAGGGAAACACAGATACGCAGTATTTT; cdr3_aa: CACPGQGNTDTQYF
j_call: TRBJ2-7; clone_size: -; v_call: TRBV10-3; d_call: TRBD2; cdr3_nt: TGTGCCATCAGTTCGGGGACTAGCGGAAAGCAGTACTTC; cdr3_aa: CAISSGTSGKQYF
j_call: TRBJ2-3; clone_size: few; v_call: TRBV27; d_call: -; cdr3_nt: TGTGCCAGCAAACCAGACAGCACAGATACGCAGTATTTT; cdr3_aa: CASKPDSTDTQYF
j_call: TRBJ2-5; clone_size: -; v_call: TRBV7-7; d_call: TRBD2; cdr3_nt: TGTGCTAGCAGCTTAGGCGTCGGGGGGATCCAAGAGACCCAGTACTTC; cdr3_aa: CASSLGVGGIQETQYF
j_call: TRBJ2-7; clone_size: -; v_call: TRBV28; d_call: TRBD2; cdr3_nt: TGTGCCAGCAGTTTTGTGGCTAGCGGGTCCTACGAGCAGTACTTC; cdr3_aa: CASSFVASGSYEQYF
j_call: TRBJ2-1; clone_size: -; v_call: TRBV6-5; d_call: TRBD2; cdr3_nt: TGTGCCAGCAACCCCCTAGCGGGAGTGTCGGATGAGCAGTTCTTC; cdr3_aa: CASNPLAGVSDEQFF
j_call: TRBJ2-7; clone_size: -; v_call: TRBV6-1; d_call: -; cdr3_nt: TGTGCCAGCGGGGACACCTTGGGAGAGCAGTACTTC; cdr3_aa: CASGDTLGEQYF
j_call: TRBJ1-5; clone_size: many; v_call: TRBV29-1; d_call: -; cdr3_nt: TGCAGCGTTGAAACCGGCAGGGACCAGCCCCAGCATTTT; cdr3_aa: CSVETGRDQPQHF